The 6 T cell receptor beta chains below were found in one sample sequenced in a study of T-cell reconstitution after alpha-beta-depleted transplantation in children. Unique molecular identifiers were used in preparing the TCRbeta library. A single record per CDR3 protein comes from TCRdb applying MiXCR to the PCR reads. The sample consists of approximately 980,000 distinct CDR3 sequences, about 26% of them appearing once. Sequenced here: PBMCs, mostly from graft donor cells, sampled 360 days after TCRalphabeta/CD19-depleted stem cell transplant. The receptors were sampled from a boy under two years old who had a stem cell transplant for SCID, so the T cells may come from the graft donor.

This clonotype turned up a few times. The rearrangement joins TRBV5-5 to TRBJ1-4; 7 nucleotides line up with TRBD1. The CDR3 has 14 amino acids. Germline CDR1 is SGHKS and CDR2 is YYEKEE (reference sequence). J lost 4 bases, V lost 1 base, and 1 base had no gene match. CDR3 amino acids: CASSLWDSNEKLFF. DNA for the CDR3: TGTGCCAGCAGCTTGTGGGACAGTAATGAAAAACTGTTTTTT.

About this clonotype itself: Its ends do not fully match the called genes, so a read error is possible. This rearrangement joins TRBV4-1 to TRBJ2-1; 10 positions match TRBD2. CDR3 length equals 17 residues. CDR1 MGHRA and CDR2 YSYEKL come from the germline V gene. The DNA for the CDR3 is TGCGCCATCAGCCAAGGAGACGGGACTAGCGCATACAATGAGCAGTTCTTC. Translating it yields CAISQGDGTSAYNEQFF.

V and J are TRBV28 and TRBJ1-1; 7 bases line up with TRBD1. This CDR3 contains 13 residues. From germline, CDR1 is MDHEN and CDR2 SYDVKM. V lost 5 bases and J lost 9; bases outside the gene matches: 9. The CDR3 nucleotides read TGTGCCAGCAGTCTAGGGACAGATGCCAAAGCTTTCTTT. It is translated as CASSLGTDAKAFF.

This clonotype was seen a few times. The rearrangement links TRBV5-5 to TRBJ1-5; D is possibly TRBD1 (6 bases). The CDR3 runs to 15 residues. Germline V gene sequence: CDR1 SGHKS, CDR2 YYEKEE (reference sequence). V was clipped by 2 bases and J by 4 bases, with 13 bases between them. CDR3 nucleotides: TGTGCCAGCAGCTTAGGGGGGTTCCTTAATCAGCCCCAGCATTTT. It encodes CASSLGGFLNQPQHF.

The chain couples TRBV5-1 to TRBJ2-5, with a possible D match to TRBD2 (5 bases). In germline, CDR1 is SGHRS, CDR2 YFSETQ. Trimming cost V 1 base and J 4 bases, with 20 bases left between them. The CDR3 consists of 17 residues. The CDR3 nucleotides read TGCGCCAGCAGCTTGTACCCGGGATCTACGGTGGGAGAGACCCAGTACTTC. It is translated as CASSLYPGSTVGETQYF.

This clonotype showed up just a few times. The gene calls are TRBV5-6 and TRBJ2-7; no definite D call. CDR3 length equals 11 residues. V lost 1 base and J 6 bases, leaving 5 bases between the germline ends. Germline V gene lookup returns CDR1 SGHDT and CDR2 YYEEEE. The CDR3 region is CASSLNFEQYF. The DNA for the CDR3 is TGTGCCAGCAGCTTGAATTTCGAGCAGTACTTC.